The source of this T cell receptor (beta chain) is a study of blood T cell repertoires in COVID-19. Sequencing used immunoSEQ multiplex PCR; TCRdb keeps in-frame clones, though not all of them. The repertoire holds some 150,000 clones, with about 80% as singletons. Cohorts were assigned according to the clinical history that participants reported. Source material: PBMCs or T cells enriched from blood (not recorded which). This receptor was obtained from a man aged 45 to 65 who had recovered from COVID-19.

DNA of the CDR3: TGCGCCAGCAGCCAAGAATGGGCAGGGTGGCTGCAAGAGACCCAGTACTTC. Residues: CASSQEWAGWLQETQYF. The chain links TRBV4-3 to TRBJ2-5; TRBD1 might be the D (5 bases). Germline V gives CDR1 LGHNA, CDR2 YSLEER. V was pared by 0 bases and J by 2 bases, with 16 bases between. The CDR3 runs 17 residues.